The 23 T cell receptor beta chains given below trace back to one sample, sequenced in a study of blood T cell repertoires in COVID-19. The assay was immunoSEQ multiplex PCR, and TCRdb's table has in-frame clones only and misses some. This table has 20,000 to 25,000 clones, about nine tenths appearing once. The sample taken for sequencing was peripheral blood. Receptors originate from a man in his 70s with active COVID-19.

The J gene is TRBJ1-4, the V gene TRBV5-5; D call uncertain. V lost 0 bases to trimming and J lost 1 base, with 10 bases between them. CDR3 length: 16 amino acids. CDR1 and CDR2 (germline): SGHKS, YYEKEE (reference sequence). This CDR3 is CASSLDPRGTNEKLFF. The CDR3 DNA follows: TGTGCCAGCAGCTTGGATCCCCGGGGAACTAATGAAAAACTGTTTTTT.

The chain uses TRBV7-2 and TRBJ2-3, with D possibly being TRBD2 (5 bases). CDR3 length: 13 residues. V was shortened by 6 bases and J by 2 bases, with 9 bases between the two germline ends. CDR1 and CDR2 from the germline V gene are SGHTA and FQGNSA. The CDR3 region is CASRPGVTDTQYF. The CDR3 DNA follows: TGTGCCAGCAGGCCCGGGGTCACAGATACGCAGTATTTT. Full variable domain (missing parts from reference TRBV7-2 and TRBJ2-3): GAGVSQSPSNKVTEKGKDVELRCDPISGHTALYWYRQSLGQGLEFLIYFQGNSAPDKSGLPSDRFSAERTGGSVSTLTIQRTQQEDSAVYLCASRPGVTDTQYFGPGTRLTVL.

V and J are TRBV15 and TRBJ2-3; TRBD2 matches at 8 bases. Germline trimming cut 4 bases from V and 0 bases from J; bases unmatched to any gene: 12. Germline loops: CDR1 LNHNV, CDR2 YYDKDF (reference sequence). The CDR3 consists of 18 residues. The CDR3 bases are TGTGCCACCAGCACCGAATCGGGACTAGTGGAGAGCACAGATACGCAGTATTTT. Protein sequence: CATSTESGLVESTDTQYF.

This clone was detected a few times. The CDR3 region is CASSVTGGDQPQHF. In DNA form, the CDR3 reads TGTGCCAGCAGTGTCACAGGGGGAGATCAGCCCCAGCATTTT. The gene calls are TRBV6-6 and TRBJ1-5; TRBD1 matches 8 bases. After removal of 5 bases from V and 5 bases from J, the junction contained 5 bases not matched to a gene. Germline loops: CDR1 MNHNY, CDR2 SVGAGI (reference sequence). This CDR3 is 14 amino acids long.

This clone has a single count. The CDR3 nucleotides are TGCGCCAGCAGAAACCCGACTAGTTTCTCCTACAATGAGCAGTTCTTC. Protein: CASRNPTSFSYNEQFF. V usage is TRBV4-1 and J usage is TRBJ2-1; a weak D match, TRBD2 (6 bases). Germline values: CDR1 MGHRA, CDR2 YSYEKL. V shed 6 bases and J shed 0 bases, with 15 bases lying between them. The CDR3 is 16 amino acids.

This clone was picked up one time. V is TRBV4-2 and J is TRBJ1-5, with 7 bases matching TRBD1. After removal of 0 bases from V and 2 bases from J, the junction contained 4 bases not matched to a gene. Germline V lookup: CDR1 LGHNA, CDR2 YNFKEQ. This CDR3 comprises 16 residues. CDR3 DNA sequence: TGTGCCAGCAGCCAAGATTCTGGACAGGGCAATCAGCCCCAGCATTTT. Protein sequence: CASSQDSGQGNQPQHF.

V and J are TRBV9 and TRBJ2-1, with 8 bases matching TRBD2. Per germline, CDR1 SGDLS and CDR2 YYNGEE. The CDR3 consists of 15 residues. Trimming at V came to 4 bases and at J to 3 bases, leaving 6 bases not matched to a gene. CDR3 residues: CASSTAGGGYNEQFF. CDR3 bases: TGTGCCAGCAGCACCGCCGGGGGGGGCTACAATGAGCAGTTCTTC.

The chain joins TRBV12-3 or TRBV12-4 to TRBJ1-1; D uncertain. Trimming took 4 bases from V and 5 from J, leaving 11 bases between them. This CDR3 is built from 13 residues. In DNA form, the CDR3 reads TGTGCCAGCAGTTGGGCAGGCCCAACTGAAGCTTTCTTT. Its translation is CASSWAGPTEAFF.

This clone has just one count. The CDR3 DNA sequence: TGCGCCAGCAGCCCGGACCCGACAGGGACGGGCCAGCCCCAGCATTTT. Translated, it gives CASSPDPTGTGQPQHF. This rearrangement joins TRBV5-1 to TRBJ1-5; 7 nucleotides align to TRBD1. CDR3 size: 16 residues. The germline CDR1 and CDR2 sequences are SGHRS and YFSETQ. Trimming took 4 bases from V and 7 from J; bases not matched to a gene: 14.

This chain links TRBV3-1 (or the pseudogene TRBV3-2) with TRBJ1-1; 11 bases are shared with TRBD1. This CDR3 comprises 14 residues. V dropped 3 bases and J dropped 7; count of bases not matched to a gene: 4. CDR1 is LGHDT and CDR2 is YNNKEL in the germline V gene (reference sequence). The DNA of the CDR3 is TGTGCCAGCAGCCAGGGACAGGGGGTAAGTGAAGCTTTCTTT. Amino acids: CASSQGQGVSEAFF.

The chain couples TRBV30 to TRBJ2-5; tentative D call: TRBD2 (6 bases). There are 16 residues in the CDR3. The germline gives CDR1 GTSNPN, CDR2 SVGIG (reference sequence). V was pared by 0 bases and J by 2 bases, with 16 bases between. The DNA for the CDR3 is TGTGCCTGGAGTGTACTTGGAGGGGATAGGCAAGAGACCCAGTACTTC. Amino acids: CAWSVLGGDRQETQYF.

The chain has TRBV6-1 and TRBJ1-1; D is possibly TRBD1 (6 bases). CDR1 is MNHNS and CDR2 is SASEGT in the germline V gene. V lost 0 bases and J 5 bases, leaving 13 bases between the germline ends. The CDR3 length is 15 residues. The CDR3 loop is CASSEASHQGTEAFF. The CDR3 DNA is TGTGCCAGCAGTGAAGCCTCCCACCAGGGGACTGAAGCTTTCTTT.

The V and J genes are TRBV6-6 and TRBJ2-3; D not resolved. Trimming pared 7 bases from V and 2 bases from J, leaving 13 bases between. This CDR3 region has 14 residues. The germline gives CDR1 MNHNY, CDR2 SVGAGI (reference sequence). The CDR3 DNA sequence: TGTGCCAGCACCACCCCCCCTAACACAGATACGCAGTATTTT. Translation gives CASTTPPNTDTQYF.

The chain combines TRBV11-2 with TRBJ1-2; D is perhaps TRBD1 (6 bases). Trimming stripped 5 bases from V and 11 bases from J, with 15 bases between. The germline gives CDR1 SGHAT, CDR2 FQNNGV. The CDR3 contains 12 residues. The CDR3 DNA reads TGTGCCAGCAGCCCACGGGGACAAAGGTACACCTTC. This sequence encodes CASSPRGQRYTF. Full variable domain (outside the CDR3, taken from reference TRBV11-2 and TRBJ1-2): EAGVAQSPRYKIIEKRQSVAFWCNPISGHATLYWYQQILGQGPKLLIQFQNNGVVDDSQLPKDRFSAERLKGVDSTLKIQPAKLEDSAVYLCASSPRGQRYTFGSGTRLTVV.

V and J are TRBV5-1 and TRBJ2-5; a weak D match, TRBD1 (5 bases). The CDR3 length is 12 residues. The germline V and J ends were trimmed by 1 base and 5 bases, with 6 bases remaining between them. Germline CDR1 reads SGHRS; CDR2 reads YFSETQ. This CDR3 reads CASSLRQETQYF. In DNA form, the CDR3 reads TGCGCCAGCAGCTTGCGACAGGAGACCCAGTACTTC.

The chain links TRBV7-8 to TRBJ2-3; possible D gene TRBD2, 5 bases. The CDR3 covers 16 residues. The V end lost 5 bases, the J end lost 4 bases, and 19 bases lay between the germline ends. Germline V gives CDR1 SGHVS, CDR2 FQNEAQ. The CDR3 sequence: CASSTGAASWADTQYF. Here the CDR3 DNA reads TGTGCCAGCAGCACCGGTGCGGCTAGCTGGGCAGATACGCAGTATTTT.

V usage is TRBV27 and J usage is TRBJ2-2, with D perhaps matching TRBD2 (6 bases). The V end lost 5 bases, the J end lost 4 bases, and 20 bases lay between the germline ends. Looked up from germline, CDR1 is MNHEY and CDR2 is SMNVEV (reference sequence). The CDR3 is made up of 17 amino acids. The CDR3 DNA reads TGTGCCAGCAGTCCTCCTCGCGGGGCTGTAAGCACCGGGGAGCTGTTTTTT. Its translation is CASSPPRGAVSTGELFF.

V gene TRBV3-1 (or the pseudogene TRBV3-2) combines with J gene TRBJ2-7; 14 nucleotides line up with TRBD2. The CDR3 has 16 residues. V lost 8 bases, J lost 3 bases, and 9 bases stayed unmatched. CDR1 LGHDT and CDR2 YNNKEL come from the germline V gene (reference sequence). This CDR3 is CASQGLAGGVLYEQYF. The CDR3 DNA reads TGTGCCAGCCAAGGACTAGCGGGGGGAGTTCTCTACGAGCAGTACTTC.

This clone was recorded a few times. The CDR3: CASSLRALAGGPPGELFF. DNA of the CDR3: TGTGCCAGCAGCTTACGCGCCCTAGCGGGGGGGCCTCCCGGGGAGCTGTTTTTT. The genes are TRBV7-8 and TRBJ2-2; 12 nucleotides line up with TRBD2. The CDR3 has 18 amino acids. Germline V gives CDR1 SGHVS, CDR2 FQNEAQ. With 2 bases clipped from V and 6 bases from J, the junction kept 10 bases outside the gene matches.

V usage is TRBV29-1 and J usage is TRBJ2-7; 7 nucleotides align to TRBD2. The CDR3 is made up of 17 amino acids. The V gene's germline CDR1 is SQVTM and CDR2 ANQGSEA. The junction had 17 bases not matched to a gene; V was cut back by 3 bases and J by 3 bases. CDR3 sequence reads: CSVEGVAGDTPIYEQYF. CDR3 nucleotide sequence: TGCAGCGTTGAGGGTGTGGCGGGAGATACCCCGATCTACGAGCAGTACTTC.

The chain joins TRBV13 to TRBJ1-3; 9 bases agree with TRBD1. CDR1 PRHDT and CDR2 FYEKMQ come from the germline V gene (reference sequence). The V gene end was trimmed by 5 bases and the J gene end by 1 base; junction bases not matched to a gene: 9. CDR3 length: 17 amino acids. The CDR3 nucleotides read TGTGCCAGCAGCGTTACAGGGGGCAGGCAGTCTGGAAACACCATATATTTT. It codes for CASSVTGGRQSGNTIYF.

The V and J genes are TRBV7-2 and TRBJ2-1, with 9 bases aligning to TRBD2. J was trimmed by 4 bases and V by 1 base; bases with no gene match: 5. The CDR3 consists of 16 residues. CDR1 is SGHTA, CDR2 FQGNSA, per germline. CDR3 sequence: CASSLGLAGQYNEQFF. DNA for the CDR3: TGTGCCAGCAGCTTAGGGCTAGCGGGGCAGTACAATGAGCAGTTCTTC.

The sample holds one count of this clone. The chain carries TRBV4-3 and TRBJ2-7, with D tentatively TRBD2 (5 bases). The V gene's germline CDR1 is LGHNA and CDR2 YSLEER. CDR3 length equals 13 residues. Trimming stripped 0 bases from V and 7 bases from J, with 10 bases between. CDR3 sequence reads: CASSQDEGSEQYF. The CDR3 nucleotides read TGCGCCAGCAGCCAAGACGAGGGTTCTGAGCAGTACTTC.